These 9 T cell receptor beta chains came from one sample sequenced in a study of CD8 T cells in ankylosing spondylitis. From the 5' RACE reads, TCRdb called clonotypes with MiXCR, one entry per CDR3 protein. The data hold around 150,000 distinct CDR3 sequences, with about 16% observed a single time. Sequences were obtained from blood, either unsorted or a sorted T cell fraction (not recorded which). All receptors derive from a male donor with ankylosing spondylitis or in good health (not recorded which).

This clonotype was picked up a small number of times. This chain joins TRBV6-5 and TRBJ1-2; maybe TRBD1 (5 bases). Trimming stripped 0 bases from V and 7 bases from J, with 15 bases between. CDR3 size: 15 residues. Per germline, CDR1 MNHEY and CDR2 SVGAGI. The CDR3 protein is CASSYSPTLGRGYTF. The CDR3 DNA reads as TGTGCCAGCAGTTACTCTCCTACCCTGGGACGTGGCTACACCTTC.

Many counts were recorded for this clonotype. V usage is TRBV29-1 and J usage is TRBJ1-2, with D tentatively TRBD1 (6 bases). The CDR3 consists of 13 residues. Germline V gene lookup returns CDR1 SQVTM and CDR2 ANQGSEA. Trimming stripped 8 bases from V and 2 bases from J, with 15 bases between. Here the CDR3 reads CSISDRFNYGYTF. As DNA, the CDR3 is TGCAGCATTTCTGACAGGTTCAACTATGGCTACACCTTC. Drawing the rest from reference TRBV29-1 and TRBJ1-2, the complete variable domain is SAVISQKPSRDICQRGTSLTIQCQVDSQVTMMFWYRQQPGQSLTLIATANQGSEATYESGFVIDKFPISRPNLTFSTLTVSNMSPEDSSIYLCSISDRFNYGYTFGSGTRLTVV.

This chain uses TRBV12-3 or TRBV12-4 with TRBJ1-2, with D unclear. There are 17 residues in the CDR3. V lost 8 bases and J lost 4, with 26 bases in between. The CDR3 DNA reads as TGTGCCAGCGGCCCCCCTGGGCAGCTCTACGGTGGCTATGGCTACACCTTC. This sequence encodes CASGPPGQLYGGYGYTF.

The genes are TRBV7-7 and TRBJ2-5, with D unclear. Trimming took off 10 bases at V and 4 bases at J, with 16 bases between the two ends. This CDR3 contains 13 residues. The germline V gene has CDR1 SSHAT and CDR2 FNYEAQ (reference sequence). CDR3 amino acids: CATRRPTVETQYF. The CDR3 region has the DNA TGTGCCACACGGCGGCCAACTGTAGAGACCCAGTACTTC. The whole variable domain, remainder taken from reference TRBV7-7 and TRBJ2-5, is GAGVSQSPRYKVTKRGQDVTLRCDPISSHATLYWYQQALGQGPEFLTYFNYEAQPDKSGLPSDRFSAERPEGSISTLTIQRTEQRDSAMYRCATRRPTVETQYFGPGTRLLVL.

This clonotype occurred many times. This chain joins TRBV30 and TRBJ1-1; possibly TRBD1 for D (5 bases). Trimming removed 8 bases at V and 1 base at J, with 11 bases between. The CDR3 is 12 amino acids. Looked up from germline, CDR1 is GTSNPN and CDR2 is SVGIG (reference sequence). In DNA form, the CDR3 reads TGTGCCGGGATACAGGAGAACACTGAAGCTTTCTTT. This sequence encodes CAGIQENTEAFF. The entire variable domain, with the rest obtained from reference TRBV30 and TRBJ1-1, is as follows: SQTIHQWPATLVQPVGSPLSLECTVEGTSNPNLYWYRQAAGRGLQLLFYSVGIGQISSEVPQNLSASRPQDRQFILSSKKLLLSDSGFYLCAGIQENTEAFFGQGTRLTVV.

This clonotype was recorded many times. The chain uses TRBV5-1 and TRBJ2-7, with 7 bases identical to TRBD2. J lost 2 bases, V lost 3 bases, and 14 bases had no gene match. Germline-derived CDR1 and CDR2 are SGHRS and YFSETQ. The CDR3 runs to 17 residues. The CDR3 spells CASSSRGAGAITYEQYF. Written as DNA, the CDR3 is TGCGCCAGCAGCTCGAGAGGTGCGGGAGCCATCACCTACGAGCAGTACTTC.

This clonotype was counted at least ten times. This rearrangement joins TRBV5-1 to TRBJ2-7; 9 nucleotides agree with TRBD1. The CDR3 is 14 amino acids. Trimming took 4 bases from V and 5 from J; bases not matched to a gene: 7. The germline V gene has CDR1 SGHRS and CDR2 YFSETQ. CDR3 loop: CASSPGQGGHEQYF. The DNA for the CDR3 is TGCGCCAGCAGCCCGGGACAGGGTGGCCACGAGCAGTACTTC. The full variable domain, completed using reference TRBV5-1 and TRBJ2-7, is KAGVTQTPRYLIKTRGQQVTLSCSPISGHRSVSWYQQTPGQGLQFLFEYFSETQRNKGNFPGRFSGRQFSNSRSEMNVSTLELGDSALYLCASSPGQGGHEQYFGPGTRLTVT.

This clonotype was observed a few times. This chain links TRBV4-2 with TRBJ2-3; 7 bases are a match to TRBD1. The germline CDR1 and CDR2 sequences are LGHNA and YNFKEQ. This CDR3 has 16 residues. V lost 0 bases, J lost 3 bases, and 6 bases stayed unmatched. The CDR3 reads CASSQDLGRGTDTQYF. As DNA, the CDR3 is TGTGCCAGCAGCCAAGATTTAGGCAGGGGGACAGATACGCAGTATTTT.

The table lists this clonotype with a few counts. The chain uses TRBV12-3 or TRBV12-4 and TRBJ2-7; D may be TRBD1 or TRBD2 (6 bases each). This CDR3 contains 15 residues. Trimming took off 5 bases at V and 3 bases at J, with 17 bases between the two ends. The chain's CDR3 is CASSPLGGTHYEQYF. The CDR3 DNA sequence: TGTGCCAGCAGTCCCCTGGGGGGCACGCACTACGAGCAGTACTTC.